Each of the 2 T cell receptor beta chains below was sequenced from the same sample in a study of vaccination and CD4 T cells after COVID-19. Regarding treatment: roughly 10-day PBMC culture with coronavirus spike peptide pools or control peptides (ViraFEST assay). Sequencing of DNA taken from cultured CD4+ T cells relied on the Oncomine TCR Beta short-read assay. TCRdb re-derived calls from the PCR reads in MiXCR, one entry per CDR3 protein. The sample yields roughly 20,000 distinct CDR3 sequences, about half seen once. What these receptors recognize is not known. Sequenced material: cultured CD4+ T cells from blood. The source is a human donor with COVID-19.

Only a few counts were recorded for this clonotype. The chain recombines TRBV30 with TRBJ2-5; 9 bases line up with TRBD1. Germline V gives CDR1 GTSNPN, CDR2 SVGIG (reference sequence). This CDR3 is 14 amino acids long. V shed 4 bases, J shed 5 bases, and the junction held 8 bases outside the gene matches. The DNA of the CDR3 is TGTGCCTGGACAATACAGGGGGCACAGGAGACCCAGTACTTC. The encoded protein is CAWTIQGAQETQYF.

This clonotype was seen more than once but under ten times. The chain employs TRBV6-1 and TRBJ1-4; D call uncertain. The CDR3 sequence is 13 residues long. Germline CDR1 is MNHNS and CDR2 is SASEGT. V dropped 6 bases and J dropped 8 bases, with 13 bases sitting between them. The CDR3 loop is CASRMTGGEKLFF. For the CDR3, the DNA is TGTGCCAGCAGGATGACGGGCGGAGAAAAACTGTTTTTT.